Here is one T cell receptor (beta chain) with its context. Assay used: immunoSEQ multiplex PCR; TCRdb lists only in-frame clones, some missing. The sample records around 110,000 clones, 85% to 95% being singletons. From germline, CDR1 is SGDLS and CDR2 YYNGEE. The CDR3 runs 16 residues. V shed 4 bases and J 2 bases; nucleotides not matched to a gene: 8. This specimen belongs to a study of control samples from healthy donors and cancer patients. The sample was blood. This clonotype originated in a man aged 25 to 40 in good health. The rearrangement links TRBV9 to TRBJ2-3; TRBD2 matches at 9 bases. Written as DNA, the CDR3 is TGTGCCAGCAGCCCGTATAGCGGGGGACCCACAGATACGCAGTATTTT. Amino acid sequence: CASSPYSGGPTDTQYF.